A single sample gave rise to the 21 T cell receptor beta chains below, sequenced in a study of brain T cells in children with intractable seizures. Generated by immunoSEQ multiplex PCR, the TCRdb table keeps only in-frame clones and is missing some. Of roughly 80,000 clones in the sample, approximately 94% were seen once. Specimen: peripheral blood, collected at surgery. The source of these receptors is a boy in the first two years of life with tuberous sclerosis and intractable seizures.

The rearrangement joins TRBV24-1 to TRBJ1-4; 7 positions agree with TRBD1. This CDR3 is 13 amino acids long. V lost 8 bases and J lost 6; bases outside the gene matches: 5. Germline V CDR1 and CDR2: KGHDR, SFDVKD. In DNA form, the CDR3 reads TGTGCCACCATGGACAGGATTTATGAAAAACTGTTTTTT. This translates into CATMDRIYEKLFF.

V usage is TRBV4-1 and J usage is TRBJ2-3; no firm D call. This CDR3 is built from 13 residues. In germline, CDR1 is MGHRA, CDR2 YSYEKL. Trimming left V 1 base short and J 4 bases short, with 6 bases between. CDR3 protein: CASSQGVPDTQYF. In DNA, the CDR3 is TGCGCCAGCAGCCAAGGTGTCCCAGATACGCAGTATTTT.

This clone was counted a few times. The chain joins TRBV27 to TRBJ1-2, with D possibly being TRBD1 (6 bases). This CDR3 contains 13 residues. Germline-derived CDR1 and CDR2 are MNHEY and SMNVEV (reference sequence). Trimming left V 5 bases short and J 8 bases short, with 15 bases between. The CDR3 loop is CASSRFLGGGYTF. In DNA form, the CDR3 reads TGTGCCAGCAGTCGCTTCCTCGGGGGCGGCTACACCTTC.

Here the CDR3 DNA reads TGCGCCAGCAATTCCCGTGACACCATATATTTT. It translates to CASNSRDTIYF. The chain uses TRBV5-1 and TRBJ1-3, with D hard to call. CDR1 is SGHRS and CDR2 is YFSETQ in the germline V gene. Between the trimmed V and J ends, which lost 6 bases and 8 bases, there was a span of 9 bases. The CDR3 contains 11 residues.

The gene calls are TRBV10-3 and TRBJ2-1; 9 bases match TRBD2. Germline loops: CDR1 ENHRY, CDR2 SYGVKD. The CDR3 runs to 15 residues. Unmatched junction bases numbered 9, after V lost 6 bases and J lost 6 bases. CDR3 sequence: CAIRGSSGVSNEQFF. The CDR3, as DNA: TGTGCCATCAGGGGGTCTAGCGGGGTTTCCAATGAGCAGTTCTTC.

V is TRBV7-9 and J is TRBJ1-6; 8 nucleotides match TRBD1. Germline assignment: CDR1 SEHNR and CDR2 FQNEAQ (reference sequence). V shed 5 bases, J shed 10 bases, and the junction held 7 bases outside the gene matches. CDR3 length: 14 amino acids. As DNA, the CDR3 is TGTGCCAGCAGCGAGACAGGGGCCGAATCACCCCTCCACTTT. Protein product: CASSETGAESPLHF. The full variable domain, in which reference TRBV7-9 and TRBJ1-6 provide the parts outside the CDR3, is DTGVSQNPRHKITKRGQNVTFRCDPISEHNRLYWYRQTLGQGPEFLTYFQNEAQLEKSRLLSDRFSAERPKGSFSTLEIQRTEQGDSAMYLCASSETGAESPLHFGNGTRLTVT.

This clone was counted a single time. The chain has TRBV6-5 and TRBJ2-7; 8 positions match TRBD2. The J segment lost 3 bases and the V segment lost 6 bases, leaving 7 bases of the junction unmatched. Germline values: CDR1 MNHEY, CDR2 SVGAGI. There are 14 residues in the CDR3. The CDR3 loop reads CASSLTSDGYEQYF. The CDR3 bases are TGTGCCAGCAGCCTGACTAGCGATGGCTACGAGCAGTACTTC.

This chain's CDR3 is CASSLSGTGAHNEQFF. For the CDR3, the DNA is TGCGCCAGCAGCTTGTCCGGGACAGGGGCACACAATGAGCAGTTCTTC. The rearrangement uses TRBV5-1 and TRBJ2-1; 10 positions agree with TRBD1. Trimming took 1 base from V and 5 from J; bases not matched to a gene: 6. CDR3 size: 16 residues. The germline CDR1 and CDR2 sequences are SGHRS and YFSETQ.

CDR3 sequence (DNA): TGTGCCAGCAGCGTATCCGGACGGGAAAAGACTGAAGCTTTCTTT. Amino acids: CASSVSGREKTEAFF. This rearrangement joins TRBV9 to TRBJ1-1; D is ambiguous. CDR1 and CDR2 (germline): SGDLS, YYNGEE. V dropped 1 base and J dropped 5 bases, with 15 bases sitting between them. There are 15 residues in the CDR3.

The gene calls are TRBV6-5 and TRBJ2-1; 15 nucleotides line up with TRBD2. The germline V gene has CDR1 MNHEY and CDR2 SVGAGI. The CDR3 totals 16 residues. The V and J ends lost 4 bases and 5 bases, in that order; junction bases with no gene match: 3. The DNA of the CDR3 is TGTGCCAGCAGTTCTGGACTAGCGGGAGGGAACAATGAGCAGTTCTTC. Protein product: CASSSGLAGGNNEQFF.

This chain connects TRBV3-1 (or the pseudogene TRBV3-2) to TRBJ1-6; 7 positions agree with TRBD1. Germline lookup yields CDR1 LGHDT and CDR2 YNNKEL (reference sequence). The CDR3 runs 17 residues. With V trimmed by 0 bases and J by 10 bases, 12 bases remained unmatched. CDR3 region: CASSQDGGRGRVSPLHF. CDR3 DNA sequence: TGTGCCAGCAGCCAAGATGGTGGGAGGGGGCGAGTATCACCCCTCCACTTT.

CDR3: CASSLKGQYGYTF. DNA of the CDR3: TGTGCCAGCAGCTTAAAAGGACAGTATGGCTACACCTTC. The V call is TRBV7-3, the J call TRBJ1-2, with TRBD1 as a possible D gene (6 bases). Germline lookup yields CDR1 SGHTA and CDR2 FQGTGA. The V gene lost 1 base and the J gene lost 5 bases, with 8 bases spanning the gap. The CDR3 runs to 13 residues.

This chain uses TRBV4-2 with TRBJ2-1; D possibly uses TRBD1 or TRBD2 (6 bases each). Per germline, CDR1 LGHNA and CDR2 YNFKEQ. The CDR3 length is 15 residues. V gave up 4 bases and J gave up 8 bases, with 18 bases separating them. The CDR3 coding sequence is TGTGCCAGCAGCCTATTTCCGGGGGCTTCGGATGAGCAGTTCTTC. This sequence encodes CASSLFPGASDEQFF.

The chain couples TRBV5-1 to TRBJ2-3, with D perhaps matching TRBD1 or TRBD2 (5 bases each). Germline V gives CDR1 SGHRS, CDR2 YFSETQ. The V and J ends lost 4 bases and 4 bases respectively, with 19 bases between them. The CDR3 has 16 residues. CDR3 bases: TGCGCCAGCAGCCGGGTGGGGGACCCAGCCGCAGATACGCAGTATTTT. Its protein is CASSRVGDPAADTQYF.

This rearrangement joins TRBV27 to TRBJ1-5, with 11 nucleotides matching TRBD1. Germline CDR1 is MNHEY and CDR2 is SMNVEV (reference sequence). Losses at the gene ends were 5 bases for V and 6 bases for J; bases not matched to a gene: 6. The CDR3 is made up of 15 amino acids. The CDR3 reads CASSDPGTGGQPQHF. In DNA, the CDR3 is TGTGCCAGCAGTGACCCCGGGACAGGGGGTCAGCCCCAGCATTTT.

The chain carries TRBV7-3 and TRBJ1-2, with TRBD1 identical over 7 bases. CDR3 length equals 13 residues. The V and J ends lost 2 bases and 4 bases, in that order; junction bases with no gene match: 1. The germline gives CDR1 SGHTA, CDR2 FQGTGA. CDR3 sequence (DNA): TGTGCCAGCAGCTTACCAGGGGGCTATGGCTACACCTTC. This codes for CASSLPGGYGYTF.

This chain uses TRBV19 with TRBJ1-1, with D perhaps matching TRBD1 (6 bases). V gave up 4 bases and J gave up 3 bases, with 9 bases separating them. The CDR3 is 13 residues long. The germline V gene encodes CDR1 LNHDA and CDR2 SQIVND (reference sequence). CDR3 amino acids: CASSRTGYTEAFF. The CDR3 DNA sequence: TGTGCCAGTAGTAGAACAGGGTACACTGAAGCTTTCTTT.

This chain joins TRBV12-3 or TRBV12-4 and TRBJ1-1; no definite D call. The V and J ends lost 1 base and 4 bases respectively, with 7 bases between them. The CDR3 extends over 13 amino acids. Here the CDR3 DNA reads TGTGCCAGCAGTTTAGGGGCACCCACTGAAGCTTTCTTT. Residues: CASSLGAPTEAFF.

V and J are TRBV14 and TRBJ1-1, with a tentative D call TRBD1 (5 bases). There are 15 residues in the CDR3. V was trimmed by 3 bases and J by 1 base, leaving 12 bases between them. Germline V gene lookup returns CDR1 SGHDN and CDR2 FVKESK. CDR3 residues: CASSQYRTSNTEAFF. In nucleotides, the CDR3 is TGTGCCAGCAGCCAGTACAGGACCTCGAACACTGAAGCTTTCTTT.

The chain uses TRBV7-9 and TRBJ1-1; D perhaps matches TRBD1 (5 bases). Germline values: CDR1 SEHNR, CDR2 FQNEAQ (reference sequence). The CDR3 sequence is 17 residues long. Trimming shortened V by 1 base and J by 1 base, and 16 bases separated the two germline ends. CDR3 amino acids: CASSLGHRQYENTEAFF. Here the CDR3 DNA reads TGTGCCAGCAGCTTAGGCCACAGGCAATACGAGAACACTGAAGCTTTCTTT.

The chain has TRBV30 and TRBJ1-1, with D hard to call. The length of the CDR3 is 14 residues. Germline V gene sequence: CDR1 GTSNPN, CDR2 SVGIG (reference sequence). V lost 3 bases, J lost 3 bases, and 14 bases lay in between. DNA of the CDR3: TGTGCCTGGAGGAAGGCCATACTCGACACTGAAGCTTTCTTT. Its protein product is CAWRKAILDTEAFF.